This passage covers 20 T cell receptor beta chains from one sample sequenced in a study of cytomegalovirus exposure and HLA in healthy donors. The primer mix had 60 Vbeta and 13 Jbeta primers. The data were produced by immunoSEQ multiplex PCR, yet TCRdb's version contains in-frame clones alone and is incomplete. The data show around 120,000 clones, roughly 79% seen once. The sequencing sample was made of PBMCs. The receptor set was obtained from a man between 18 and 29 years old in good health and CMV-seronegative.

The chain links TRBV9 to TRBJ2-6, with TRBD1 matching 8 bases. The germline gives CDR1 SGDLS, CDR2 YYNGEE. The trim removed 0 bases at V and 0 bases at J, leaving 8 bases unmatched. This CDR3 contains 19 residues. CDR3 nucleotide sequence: TGTGCCAGCAGCGTAGATGGAGGACAGGGATTCTCTGGGGCCAACGTCCTGACTTTC. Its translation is CASSVDGGQGFSGANVLTF.

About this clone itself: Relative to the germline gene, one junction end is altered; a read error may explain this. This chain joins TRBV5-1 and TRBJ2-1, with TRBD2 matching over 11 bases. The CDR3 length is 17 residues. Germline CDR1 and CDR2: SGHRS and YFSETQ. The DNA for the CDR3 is TGCGCCAGCGGCTTGGCGATAGCGGGGGGGTACTACAATGAGCAGTTCTTC. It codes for CASGLAIAGGYYNEQFF.

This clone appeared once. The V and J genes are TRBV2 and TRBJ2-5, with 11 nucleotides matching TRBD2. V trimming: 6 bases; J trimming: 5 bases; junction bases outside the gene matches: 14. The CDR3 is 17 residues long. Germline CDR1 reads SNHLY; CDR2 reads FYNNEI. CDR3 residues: CASSVGTSGSWGETQYF. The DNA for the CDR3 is TGTGCCAGCAGCGTCGGGACTAGCGGTTCGTGGGGGGAGACCCAGTACTTC.

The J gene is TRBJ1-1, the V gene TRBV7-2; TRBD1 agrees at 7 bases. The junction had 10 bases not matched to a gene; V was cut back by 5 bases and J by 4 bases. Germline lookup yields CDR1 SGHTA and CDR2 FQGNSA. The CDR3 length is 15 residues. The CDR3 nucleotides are TGTGCCAGCAGCACGACCCGGACAGGCGGCACTGAAGCTTTCTTT. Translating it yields CASSTTRTGGTEAFF.

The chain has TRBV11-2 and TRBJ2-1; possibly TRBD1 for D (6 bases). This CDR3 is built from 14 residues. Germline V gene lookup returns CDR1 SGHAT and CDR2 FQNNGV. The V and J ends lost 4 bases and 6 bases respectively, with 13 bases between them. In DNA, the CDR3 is TGTGCCAGCAGCTCCAGGGGCAGCGGCAATGAGCAGTTCTTC. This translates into CASSSRGSGNEQFF.

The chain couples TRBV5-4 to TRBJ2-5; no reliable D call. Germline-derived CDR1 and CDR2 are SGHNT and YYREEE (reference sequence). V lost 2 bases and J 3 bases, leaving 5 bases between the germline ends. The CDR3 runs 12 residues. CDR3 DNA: TGTGCCAGCAGCTTTCTTAAAGAGACCCAGTACTTC. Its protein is CASSFLKETQYF.

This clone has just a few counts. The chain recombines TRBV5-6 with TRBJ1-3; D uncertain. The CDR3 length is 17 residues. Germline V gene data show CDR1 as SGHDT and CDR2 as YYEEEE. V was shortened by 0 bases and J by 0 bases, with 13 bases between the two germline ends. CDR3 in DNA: TGTGCCAGCAGCTTGGCCGGAGTCCTTTTCTCTGGAAACACCATATATTTT. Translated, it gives CASSLAGVLFSGNTIYF. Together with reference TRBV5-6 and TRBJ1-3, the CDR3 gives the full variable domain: DAGVTQSPTHLIKTRGQQVTLRCSPKSGHDTVSWYQQALGQGPQFIFQYYEEEERQRGNFPDRFSGHQFPNYSSELNVNALLLGDSALYLCASSLAGVLFSGNTIYFGEGSWLTVV.

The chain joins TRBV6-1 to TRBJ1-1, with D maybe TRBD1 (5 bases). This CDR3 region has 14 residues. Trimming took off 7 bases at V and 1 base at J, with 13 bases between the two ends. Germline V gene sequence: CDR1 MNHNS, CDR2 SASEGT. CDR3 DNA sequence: TGTGCCAGCACCTTAGTCCAGGGGAACACTGAAGCTTTCTTT. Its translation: CASTLVQGNTEAFF.

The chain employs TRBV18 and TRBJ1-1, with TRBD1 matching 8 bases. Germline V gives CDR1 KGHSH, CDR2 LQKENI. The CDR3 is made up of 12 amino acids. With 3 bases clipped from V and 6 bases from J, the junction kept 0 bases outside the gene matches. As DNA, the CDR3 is TGTGCCAGCTCACCGGGACAGGCTGAAGCTTTCTTT. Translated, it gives CASSPGQAEAFF.

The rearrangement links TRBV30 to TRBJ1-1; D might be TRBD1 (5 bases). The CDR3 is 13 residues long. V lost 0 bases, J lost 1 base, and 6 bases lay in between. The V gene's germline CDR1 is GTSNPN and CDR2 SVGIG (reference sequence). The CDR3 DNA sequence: TGTGCCTGGAGTGTACAGGAGAACACTGAAGCTTTCTTT. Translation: CAWSVQENTEAFF.

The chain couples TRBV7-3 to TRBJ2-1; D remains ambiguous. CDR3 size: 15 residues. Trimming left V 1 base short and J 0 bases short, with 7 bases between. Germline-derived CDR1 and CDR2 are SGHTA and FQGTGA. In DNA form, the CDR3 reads TGTGCCAGCAGCTTAAAATCCAGCTCCTACAATGAGCAGTTCTTC. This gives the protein CASSLKSSSYNEQFF.

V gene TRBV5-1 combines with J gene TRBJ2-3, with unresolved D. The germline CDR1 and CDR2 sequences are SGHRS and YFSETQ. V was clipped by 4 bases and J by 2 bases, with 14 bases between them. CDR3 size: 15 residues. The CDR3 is CASSPSTVNTDTQYF. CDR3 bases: TGCGCCAGCAGCCCAAGCACGGTAAACACAGATACGCAGTATTTT. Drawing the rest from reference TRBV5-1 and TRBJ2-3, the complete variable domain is KAGVTQTPRYLIKTRGQQVTLSCSPISGHRSVSWYQQTPGQGLQFLFEYFSETQRNKGNFPGRFSGRQFSNSRSEMNVSTLELGDSALYLCASSPSTVNTDTQYFGPGTRLTVL.

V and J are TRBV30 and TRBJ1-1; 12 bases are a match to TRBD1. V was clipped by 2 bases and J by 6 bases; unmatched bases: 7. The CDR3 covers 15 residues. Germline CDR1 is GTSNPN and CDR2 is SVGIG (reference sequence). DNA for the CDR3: TGTGCCTGGAGTCTAATGGGACAGGGGGCGGCTGAAGCTTTCTTT. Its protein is CAWSLMGQGAAEAFF.

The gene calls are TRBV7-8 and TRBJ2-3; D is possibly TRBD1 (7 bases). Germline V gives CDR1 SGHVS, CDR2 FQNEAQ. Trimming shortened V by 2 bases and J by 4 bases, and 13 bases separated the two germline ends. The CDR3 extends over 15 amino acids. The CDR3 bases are TGTGCCAGCAGCTTACCCAGGGGGGCACCAGATACGCAGTATTTT. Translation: CASSLPRGAPDTQYF.

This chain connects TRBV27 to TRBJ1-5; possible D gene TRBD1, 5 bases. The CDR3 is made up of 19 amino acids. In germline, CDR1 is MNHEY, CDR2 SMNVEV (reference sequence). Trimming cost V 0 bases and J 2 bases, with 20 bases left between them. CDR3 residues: CASSLSGRDSNRGNQPQHF. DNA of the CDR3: TGTGCCAGCAGTTTATCAGGCAGGGACTCCAATAGGGGCAATCAGCCCCAGCATTTT.

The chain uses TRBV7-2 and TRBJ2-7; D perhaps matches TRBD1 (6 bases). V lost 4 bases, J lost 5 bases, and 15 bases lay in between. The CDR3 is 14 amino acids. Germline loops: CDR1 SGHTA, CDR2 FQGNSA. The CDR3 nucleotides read TGTGCCAGCAGCTCATATGGGGGCTTCGACGAGCAGTACTTC. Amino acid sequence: CASSSYGGFDEQYF. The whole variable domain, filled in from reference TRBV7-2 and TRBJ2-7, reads GAGVSQSPSNKVTEKGKDVELRCDPISGHTALYWYRQSLGQGLEFLIYFQGNSAPDKSGLPSDRFSAERTGGSVSTLTIQRTQQEDSAVYLCASSSYGGFDEQYFGPGTRLTVT.

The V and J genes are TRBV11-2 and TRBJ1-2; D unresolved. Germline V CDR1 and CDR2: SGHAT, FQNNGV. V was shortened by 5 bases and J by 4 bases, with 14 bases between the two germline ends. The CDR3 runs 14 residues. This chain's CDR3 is CASSLRTGIYGYTF. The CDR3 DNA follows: TGTGCCAGCAGCCTCCGGACGGGAATCTATGGCTACACCTTC.

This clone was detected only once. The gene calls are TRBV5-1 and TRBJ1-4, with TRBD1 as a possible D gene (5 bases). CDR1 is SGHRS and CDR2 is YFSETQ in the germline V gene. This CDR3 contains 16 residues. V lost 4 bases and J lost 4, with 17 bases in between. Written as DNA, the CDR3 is TGCGCCAGCAGCGTATCCGGGACTAATTATAATGAAAAACTGTTTTTT. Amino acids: CASSVSGTNYNEKLFF. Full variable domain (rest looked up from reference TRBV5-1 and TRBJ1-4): KAGVTQTPRYLIKTRGQQVTLSCSPISGHRSVSWYQQTPGQGLQFLFEYFSETQRNKGNFPGRFSGRQFSNSRSEMNVSTLELGDSALYLCASSVSGTNYNEKLFFGSGTQLSVL.

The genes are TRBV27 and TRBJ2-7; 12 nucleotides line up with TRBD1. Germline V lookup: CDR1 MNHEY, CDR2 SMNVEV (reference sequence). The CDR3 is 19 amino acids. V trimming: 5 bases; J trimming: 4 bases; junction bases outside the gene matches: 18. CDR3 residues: CASSPGRDRGLSRRYEQYF. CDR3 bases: TGTGCCAGCAGTCCGGGCCGGGACAGGGGGCTCTCTAGGAGGTACGAGCAGTACTTC.

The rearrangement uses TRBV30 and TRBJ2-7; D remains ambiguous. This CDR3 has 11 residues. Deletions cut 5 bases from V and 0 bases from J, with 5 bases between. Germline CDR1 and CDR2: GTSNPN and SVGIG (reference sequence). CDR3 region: CAWSISYEQYF. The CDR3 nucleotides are TGTGCCTGGTCAATCTCCTACGAGCAGTACTTC.